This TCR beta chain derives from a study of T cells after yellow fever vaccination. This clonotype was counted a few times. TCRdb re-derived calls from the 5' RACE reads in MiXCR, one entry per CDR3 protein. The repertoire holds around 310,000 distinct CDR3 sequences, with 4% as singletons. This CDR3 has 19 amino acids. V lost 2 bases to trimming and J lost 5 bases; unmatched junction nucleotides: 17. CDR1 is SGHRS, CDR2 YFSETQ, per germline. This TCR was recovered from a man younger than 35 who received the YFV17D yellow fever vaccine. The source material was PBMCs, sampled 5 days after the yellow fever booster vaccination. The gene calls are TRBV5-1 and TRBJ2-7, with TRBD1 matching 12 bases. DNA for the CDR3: TGCGCCAGCAGCTTAATCTCGGTGTCCTTGGGACAGGGGGCCCACGAGCAGTACTTC. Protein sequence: CASSLISVSLGQGAHEQYF.